The clone carrying this TCR beta chain was seen a handful of times. Its antigen is still unknown. These data are taken from a study of T-cell memory formation after mild COVID-19. In the study overall: Clusters were largely donor specific.

Overall study results and limits: There was no confirmation that second-wave clones peaking on day 37 were SARS-CoV-2 specific.

Trimming took off 6 bases at V and 8 bases at J, with 7 bases between the two ends. The CDR3 extends over 11 amino acids. MiXCR was run by TCRdb on the 5' RACE reads, yielding one entry per CDR3 protein. The sample has about 560,000 distinct CDR3 sequences; about 22% are singletons. The chain is built from TRBV12-3 or TRBV12-4 and TRBJ1-4; D is unclear. This TCR was sampled from an adult woman who had mild COVID-19 (a few samples of this study predate the infection). Cell type and time point are not known. The source material was PBMCs or a T cell subset sorted from them (not recorded which). As DNA, the CDR3 is TGTGCCAGCAGGTCCCGGGAAAAACTGTTTTTT. This translates into CASRSREKLFF.